This T cell receptor (beta chain) was sequenced in a study of T cell changes during pregnancy in multiple sclerosis. The assay was immunoSEQ multiplex PCR, and TCRdb's table has in-frame clones only and misses some. Of about 77,000 clones detected, 75% to 90% appear once; the ten largest clones hold 1.9%. The starting material was peripheral blood, obtained before pregnancy. The clonotype comes from a female donor with multiple sclerosis, enrolled in a pregnancy study.

CDR3 loop: CASSLAPQAGYGYGYTF. The CDR3 nucleotides read TGTGCCAGCAGCTTAGCGCCTCAGGCAGGGTATGGTTATGGCTACACCTTC. This chain connects TRBV7-6 to TRBJ1-2; maybe TRBD1 (5 bases). V was cut by 0 bases and J by 5 bases, with 19 bases left in between. From germline, CDR1 is SGHVS and CDR2 FNYEAQ. The CDR3 length is 17 residues.